The 24 T cell receptor beta chains given below trace back to one sample, sequenced in a study of T-cell memory formation after mild COVID-19 (dated by TCRdb to about 2021). Receptors were amplified or captured by 5' RACE. TCRdb shows the sequencer as Illumina NovaSeq 6000. TCRdb trimmed public reads at Q25 via fastp, called clones via MiXCR and kept in-frame beta chains. Identical CDR3 protein sequences are pooled into one entry, listed with their most common genes and DNA. The sample profile shows some 450,000 distinct CDR3 sequences; around 18% of them were found once. Of the sample, around 8% falls within the top ten clones. The sequencing input was PBMCs or a T cell subset sorted from them (not recorded which). The origin of the receptors is an adult woman who had mild COVID-19 (a few samples of this study predate the infection). The sample titles of this study are shuffled in the database, so cell type and time point are left out; the donor was told from shared clones.

This clonotype was counted a few times. The rearrangement uses TRBV29-1 and TRBJ2-7, with D unclear. The CDR3 is 12 amino acids. Germline CDR1 is SQVTM and CDR2 is ANQGSEA. The ends were cut back, 5 bases at V and 1 base at J, with 9 bases in the middle. The CDR3 DNA reads as TGCAGCGTTACTGCGGAGTCCTACGAGCAGTACTTC. Its translation is CSVTAESYEQYF.

This clonotype was counted only a few times. V and J are TRBV5-6 and TRBJ2-3; unclear D gene. Between the trimmed V and J ends, which lost 3 bases and 8 bases, there was a span of 7 bases. Germline V CDR1 and CDR2: SGHDT, YYEEEE. The CDR3 consists of 11 residues. The CDR3 sequence is CASSSSITQYF. The CDR3 DNA is TGTGCCAGCAGCTCCAGTATTACGCAGTATTTT.

The V call is TRBV6-4, the J call TRBJ1-2; TRBD1 matches 10 bases. The ends lost 6 bases at V and 5 bases at J; junction bases unmatched: 12. CDR1 and CDR2 (germline): MRHNA, SNTAGT. CDR3 length equals 16 residues. The CDR3 reads CASSDPGQGRLYGYTF. CDR3 nucleotides: TGTGCCAGCAGCGATCCGGGACAGGGGCGGTTGTATGGCTACACCTTC.

The V and J genes are TRBV24-1 and TRBJ2-3; the match to TRBD1 covers 9 bases. Germline V lookup: CDR1 KGHDR, CDR2 SFDVKD. The CDR3 spans 16 residues. J gave up 0 bases and V 6 bases, and 6 bases lay outside the gene matches. CDR3 nucleotides: TGTGCCACCAGTTCCGCCGGGACAGGGAGCACAGATACGCAGTATTTT. Its translation: CATSSAGTGSTDTQYF.

J is TRBJ1-1 and V is TRBV12-3 or TRBV12-4; 12 bases map to TRBD1. V lost 3 bases and J lost 11; bases outside the gene matches: 13. The CDR3 runs to 16 residues. CDR3 DNA sequence: TGTGCCAGCAGTTTGGCCCTAACCGGGACAGGGGGCCAGGCTTTCTTT. Its translation is CASSLALTGTGGQAFF.

This clonotype was counted only a few times. This chain links TRBV7-9 with TRBJ1-1; D remains ambiguous. There are 13 residues in the CDR3. Germline V gives CDR1 SEHNR, CDR2 FQNEAQ (reference sequence). Trimming removed 1 base at V and 6 bases at J, with 9 bases between. As DNA, the CDR3 is TGTGCCAGCAGCTTAGGGGCAGAATCTGAAGCTTTCTTT. The encoded protein is CASSLGAESEAFF.

This clonotype was seen a handful of times. The chain is built from TRBV24-1 and TRBJ1-1; 7 nucleotides align to TRBD1. V shed 5 bases and J 7 bases; nucleotides not matched to a gene: 12. CDR3 length: 15 residues. Germline CDR1 and CDR2: KGHDR and SFDVKD. For the CDR3, the DNA is TGTGCCACCAGTGGAAGAGGGACAGTCGGCTTTGAAGCTTTCTTT. Translation: CATSGRGTVGFEAFF.

The genes are TRBV29-1 and TRBJ2-1; the D is unclear. This CDR3 has 11 amino acids. Trimming removed 3 bases at V and 8 bases at J, with 8 bases between. CDR1 is SQVTM and CDR2 is ANQGSEA in the germline V gene. In DNA form, the CDR3 reads TGCAGCGTTGATGGGGTCGATGAGCAGTTCTTC. Translating it yields CSVDGVDEQFF.

V gene TRBV7-8 combines with J gene TRBJ2-3; possibly TRBD1 for D (5 bases). Germline CDR1 SGHVS, CDR2 FQNEAQ. The CDR3 sequence is 16 residues long. Trimming removed 5 bases at V and 2 bases at J, with 17 bases between. Here the CDR3 DNA reads TGTGCCAGCAGCGCTCTTCGACAGATGGTCACAGATACGCAGTATTTT. The encoded protein is CASSALRQMVTDTQYF.

This CDR3 reads CASSILGAFGNEQFF. In DNA form, the CDR3 reads TGTGCCAGTAGTATTCTTGGGGCCTTTGGGAATGAGCAGTTCTTC. This chain uses TRBV19 with TRBJ2-1; tentative D call: TRBD1 (5 bases). The CDR3 runs to 15 residues. CDR1 and CDR2 from the germline V gene are LNHDA and SQIVND (reference sequence). V lost 3 bases and J lost 7, with 16 bases in between.

This clonotype occurred a few times. The chain has TRBV6-4 and TRBJ2-2; 7 bases fit TRBD1. The V and J ends lost 6 bases and 6 bases, in that order; junction bases with no gene match: 7. CDR1 MRHNA and CDR2 SNTAGT come from the germline V gene. The CDR3 has 14 residues. In DNA, the CDR3 is TGTGCCAGCAGCCTTGTACAGGGGTCCGGGGAGCTGTTTTTT. It codes for CASSLVQGSGELFF.

Only one count was recorded for this clonotype. The chain has TRBV7-8 and TRBJ1-5; TRBD1 might be the D (6 bases). Per germline, CDR1 SGHVS and CDR2 FQNEAQ. CDR3 length equals 16 residues. Trimming removed 0 bases at V and 0 bases at J, with 9 bases between. This CDR3 reads CASSLARTVSNQPQHF. The CDR3 DNA reads as TGTGCCAGCAGCTTAGCTAGGACAGTTAGCAATCAGCCCCAGCATTTT.

This clonotype was detected only a few times. In DNA, the CDR3 is TGTGCCAGCAGTTACTCGAGTTCATTCAACACCGGGGAGCTGTTTTTT. Its protein is CASSYSSSFNTGELFF. The chain carries TRBV6-2 or TRBV6-3 and TRBJ2-2; D gene uncertain. Germline values: CDR1 MNHEY, CDR2 SVGEGT. The CDR3 runs to 16 residues. Deletions cut 0 bases from V and 2 bases from J, with 10 bases between.

This chain connects TRBV24-1 to TRBJ2-2, with a weak D call TRBD1 (5 bases). The V end lost 5 bases, the J end lost 1 base, and 7 bases lay between the germline ends. The CDR3 is 14 amino acids. CDR1 and CDR2 from the germline V gene are KGHDR and SFDVKD. DNA of the CDR3: TGTGCCACCAGTGGCGGACAGAACACCGGGGAGCTGTTTTTT. This codes for CATSGGQNTGELFF.

The chain joins TRBV7-9 to TRBJ2-1, with D maybe TRBD1 (5 bases). V was trimmed by 1 base and J by 2 bases, leaving 12 bases between them. Germline assignment: CDR1 SEHNR and CDR2 FQNEAQ (reference sequence). The CDR3 sequence is 16 residues long. This chain's CDR3 is CASSLVPGHPYNEQFF. The CDR3 DNA reads as TGTGCCAGCAGCTTAGTTCCAGGGCACCCCTACAATGAGCAGTTCTTC.

The V gene is TRBV15, the J gene TRBJ2-2; the D gene could be TRBD1 or TRBD2 (6 bases each). Between the trimmed V and J ends, which lost 3 bases and 2 bases, there was a span of 10 bases. CDR3 length: 15 amino acids. The germline V gene has CDR1 LNHNV and CDR2 YYDKDF (reference sequence). CDR3 sequence: CATSSRGRNTGELFF. The CDR3 nucleotides read TGTGCCACCAGCAGTCGGGGGCGAAACACCGGGGAGCTGTTTTTT.

This clonotype appeared a few times. The gene calls are TRBV12-3 or TRBV12-4 and TRBJ2-1, with D possibly TRBD2 on 6 matching bases. V gave up 4 bases and J gave up 6 bases, with 19 bases separating them. The CDR3 loop spans 16 amino acids. The CDR3 sequence is CASSSGRRMGINEQFF. CDR3 nucleotide sequence: TGTGCCAGCAGTTCAGGGAGGAGAATGGGGATCAATGAGCAGTTCTTC.

The chain is built from TRBV6-1 and TRBJ2-1; TRBD1 matches 8 bases. The CDR3 length is 15 residues. Germline assignment: CDR1 MNHNS and CDR2 SASEGT. V was pared by 8 bases and J by 4 bases, with 10 bases of the junction left unmatched. The CDR3 DNA reads as TGTGCCAGCCGAGGGGGGACAGGAGATTACAATGAGCAGTTCTTC. It encodes CASRGGTGDYNEQFF.

This clonotype was seen a handful of times. The CDR3 coding sequence is TGCAGCGTTGAACAGCGACAGGGGAGGACTGAAGCTTTCTTT. It specifies CSVEQRQGRTEAFF. The chain carries TRBV29-1 and TRBJ1-1; 8 nucleotides match TRBD1. The CDR3 has 14 amino acids. Trimming removed 2 bases from V and 5 bases from J; junction bases left unmatched: 7. Germline-derived CDR1 and CDR2 are SQVTM and ANQGSEA.

V and J are TRBV25-1 and TRBJ2-5; 9 positions match TRBD2. The CDR3 runs to 19 residues. Losses at the gene ends were 6 bases for V and 2 bases for J; bases not matched to a gene: 19. CDR1 and CDR2 from the germline V gene are MGHDK and SYGVNS. The CDR3 sequence is CASRRGGRITSGWQETQYF. The CDR3 DNA reads TGTGCCAGCAGGAGGGGAGGGAGAATAACTAGCGGGTGGCAAGAGACCCAGTACTTC.

The rearrangement joins TRBV6-2 or TRBV6-3 to TRBJ2-5, with D possibly TRBD2 on 6 matching bases. This CDR3 is 14 amino acids long. CDR1 is MNHEY and CDR2 is SVGEGT in the germline V gene. Trimming pared 7 bases from V and 9 bases from J, leaving 21 bases between. CDR3 region: CASTPGRPRGAQYF. DNA for the CDR3: TGTGCCAGCACTCCGGGCCGCCCGCGGGGAGCCCAGTACTTC.

The chain has TRBV24-1 and TRBJ2-3; a weak D match, TRBD2 (6 bases). Trimming shortened V by 7 bases and J by 2 bases, and 21 bases separated the two germline ends. The germline V gene encodes CDR1 KGHDR and CDR2 SFDVKD. The CDR3 is 17 amino acids. The CDR3 DNA sequence: TGTGCCACCAGCCCCTCCGTGGTAGCGGAGTTCACAGATACGCAGTATTTT. Its protein is CATSPSVVAEFTDTQYF.

This clonotype was observed a single time. The CDR3 spells CATSLDGGSIEQYF. The DNA for the CDR3 is TGTGCCACCAGCTTGGACGGGGGGTCCATCGAGCAGTACTTC. The rearrangement uses TRBV15 and TRBJ2-7, with 7 bases aligning to TRBD2. The germline V gene has CDR1 LNHNV and CDR2 YYDKDF (reference sequence). The CDR3 runs to 14 residues. V shed 5 bases, J shed 6 bases, and the junction held 10 bases outside the gene matches.

The gene calls are TRBV12-3 or TRBV12-4 and TRBJ2-1; maybe TRBD1 (6 bases). The CDR3 extends over 13 amino acids. Trimming took off 5 bases at V and 6 bases at J, with 11 bases between the two ends. The CDR3 DNA follows: TGTGCCAGCAGTCGTCAGGGGCTCAATGAGCAGTTCTTC. Protein sequence: CASSRQGLNEQFF.